A selection of T cell receptor beta chains follows, all from one sample in a study of blood T cell repertoires in COVID-19. Sequencing used immunoSEQ multiplex PCR; TCRdb keeps in-frame clones, though not all of them. In the table there are 150,000 to 200,000 clones, roughly 90% of which are singletons. The sequenced material came from peripheral blood. These receptors all come from a man aged 70 or older with active or convalescent COVID-19. Each CDR3 is given with its conserved first and last residue. The D gene is left open where the match is weak. Not every row has a clone size; where given, it reads once, few, many or a size class.

v_call	d_call	j_call	clone_size	cdr3_nt	cdr3_aa
TRBV7-2	.	TRBJ1-5	.	TGTGCCAGCAGCTTAACAGGAACAAGCAATCAGCCCCAGCATTTT	CASSLTGTSNQPQHF
TRBV7-2	.	TRBJ2-5	few	TGTGCCAGCAGCCCACCCGGGTCTCGAGAGACCCAGTACTTC	CASSPPGSRETQYF
TRBV16	TRBD1	TRBJ1-4	.	TGTGCCAGCAGCCGTCACAGGGGATTGGAAAAACTGTTTTTT	CASSRHRGLEKLFF
TRBV15	.	TRBJ2-7	.	TGTGCCACCAGCAGCGGACATCTCTCCTACGAGCAGTACTTC	CATSSGHLSYEQYF
TRBV19	.	TRBJ2-1	.	TGTGCCAGTAGTGTAGGACAGTCAACGGAGCAGTTCTTC	CASSVGQSTEQFF
TRBV28	TRBD1	TRBJ2-3	.	TGTGCCAGCAGGTTACTCGGGACAGGGGTCGAAGATACGCAGTATTTT	CASRLLGTGVEDTQYF
TRBV7-2	.	TRBJ1-2	.	TGTGCCAGCAGCTTAGGGGGGCCTTATGGCTACACCTTC	CASSLGGPYGYTF
TRBV19	.	TRBJ2-6	.	TGTGCCAGTAGTGGTAGGGGTTCAGGGGCCAACGTCCTGACTTTC	CASSGRGSGANVLTF
TRBV19	TRBD1	TRBJ1-1	.	TGTGCCAGTAGTCGGCGTCAACAGGGGCCAGGCACTGAAGCTTTCTTT	CASSRRQQGPGTEAFF
TRBV6-5	.	TRBJ2-5	.	TGTGCCAGTGCGATATGGCGGGACCAAGAGACCCAGTACTTC	CASAIWRDQETQYF
TRBV2	.	TRBJ1-3	.	TGTGCCAGCAGTGAACAGGGATATGGAAACACCATATATTTT	CASSEQGYGNTIYF
TRBV6-2/TRBV6-3	.	TRBJ2-7	once	TGTGCCAGCAGCCGAATAACAGGGTTTGACGAGCAGTACTTC	CASSRITGFDEQYF
TRBV5-1	TRBD1	TRBJ2-7	.	TGCGCCAGCAGCCCGGGACAGGGATCCTACGAGCAGTACTTC	CASSPGQGSYEQYF
TRBV28	.	TRBJ1-6	once	TGTGCCAGCAGCGTTAGCAGGGCCACAAATTCACCCCTCCACTTT	CASSVSRATNSPLHF
TRBV6-1	.	TRBJ1-5	.	TGTGCCAGCAGTGCCCCCCGCGGTAGAGGGCTACATCAGCCCCAGCATTTT	CASSAPRGRGLHQPQHF
TRBV5-1	.	TRBJ2-3	few	TGCGCCAGCAGCTTGACGGGAGTTCGCTCAGATACGCAGTATTTT	CASSLTGVRSDTQYF
TRBV5-8	.	TRBJ1-1	.	TGTGCCAGCAGCCCCCTTAATCAGGGGCTCGGTGAAGCTTTCTTT	CASSPLNQGLGEAFF
TRBV18	TRBD1	TRBJ1-2	.	TGTGCCAGCTCACCAGGGACAGAGGGGTATGGCTACACCTTC	CASSPGTEGYGYTF
TRBV20-1	.	TRBJ1-1	.	TGCAGTGCTAGTCCGACAGGTAGAGGGAACACTGAAGCTTTCTTT	CSASPTGRGNTEAFF
TRBV18	.	TRBJ1-1	few	TGTGCCAGCTCCCCGCAGGGGCAGTCTGAAGCTTTCTTT	CASSPQGQSEAFF
TRBV9	.	TRBJ2-1	.	TGTGCCAGCAGCGTAGTGGGGAGCGCCTACAATGAGCAGTTCTTC	CASSVVGSAYNEQFF
TRBV7-2	.	TRBJ1-1	.	TGTGCCAGCAGCTTGGATGGCAGGGGCAGGGCGGCTTTCTTT	CASSLDGRGRAAFF
TRBV6-5	.	TRBJ2-2	once	TGTGCCAGCAGTTACGATCGCAGGGGAACCGGGGAGCTGTTTTTT	CASSYDRRGTGELFF
TRBV5-6	TRBD1	TRBJ1-1	.	TGTGCCAGCAGCTCCCGAGGGCCAGGGGGTAAAGCTTTCTTT	CASSSRGPGGKAFF
TRBV9	TRBD2	TRBJ2-1	few	TGTGCCAGCAGCGCCCCCTCCCAGGGACTAGCGGATTACAATGAGCAGTTCTTC	CASSAPSQGLADYNEQFF
TRBV7-2	TRBD2	TRBJ2-1	.	TGTGCCAGCAGCTCGGGACTAGCGGGAGTCGGTGAGCAGTTCTTC	CASSSGLAGVGEQFF